Only a few counts were recorded for the clone carrying this TCR beta chain. TCRdb processed the 5' RACE reads anew with MiXCR; each CDR3 protein has one entry. The table has about 160,000 distinct CDR3 sequences, around a tenth seen once. The record originates from a study of CD8 T cells in ankylosing spondylitis. The CDR3 is 12 amino acids. V lost 8 bases and J lost 5; bases outside the gene matches: 3. CDR1 and CDR2 (germline): MDHEN, SYDVKM. The chain is built from TRBV28 and TRBJ2-7; the match to TRBD1 covers 10 bases. The receptor was derived from a female donor with ankylosing spondylitis or in good health (not recorded which). Sequencing was carried out using blood, either unsorted or a sorted T cell fraction (not recorded which). The CDR3 loop is CASRDRGNEQYF. The CDR3 DNA sequence: TGTGCCAGCCGGGACAGGGGTAACGAGCAGTACTTC.